The entry that follows covers one TCR beta chain sequence. In the authors' workflow: Estimation of nucleated cell counts relied on the amplification of reference gene primers. Repertoires were generated with immunoSEQ multiplex PCR, while TCRdb's copy carries only in-frame clones and drops some. D and trimming come from the DNA, and the V and J calls and clone size come from that table. The top ten hold roughly 3.2% of the sample, which has over 200,000 clones, roughly 90% seen once. The data stem from a study of blood T cell repertoires in COVID-19. Looking at the study overall: Symptom resolution, clearance, or two negative PCRs marked the recovered donors of Cohort 3. Samples of COVID-19 (acute and convalescent) were obtained from the United States, Italy and Spain. T cells, B-cell-depleted T cells, or PBMCs supplied cDNA or gDNA.

The CDR3 contains 15 residues. Germline V gene sequence: CDR1 SGHKS, CDR2 YYEKEE (reference sequence). V was trimmed by 1 base and J by 0 bases, leaving 8 bases between them. The receptor was derived from a woman aged 45-65 years in a cohort exposed to, infected with or recovered from COVID-19 (not recorded which). The sample taken for sequencing was PBMCs or T cells enriched from blood (not recorded which). This sequence joins TRBV5-5 and TRBJ1-5; D is unresolved. The CDR3 DNA reads TGTGCCAGCAGCTTGCTTGGAGATAGCAATCAGCCCCAGCATTTT. Protein: CASSLLGDSNQPQHF.